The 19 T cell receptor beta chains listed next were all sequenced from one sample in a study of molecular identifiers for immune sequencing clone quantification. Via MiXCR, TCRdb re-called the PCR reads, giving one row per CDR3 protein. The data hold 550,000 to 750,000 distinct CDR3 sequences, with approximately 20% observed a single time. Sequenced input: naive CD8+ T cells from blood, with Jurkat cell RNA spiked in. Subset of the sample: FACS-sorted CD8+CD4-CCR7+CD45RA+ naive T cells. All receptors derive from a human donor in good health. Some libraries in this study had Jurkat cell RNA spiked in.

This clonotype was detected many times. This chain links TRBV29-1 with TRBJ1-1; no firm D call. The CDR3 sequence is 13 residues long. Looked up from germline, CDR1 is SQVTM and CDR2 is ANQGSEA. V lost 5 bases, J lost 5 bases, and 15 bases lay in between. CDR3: CSVKPGSTTEAFF. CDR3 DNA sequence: TGCAGCGTTAAGCCCGGGTCGACGACTGAAGCTTTCTTT.

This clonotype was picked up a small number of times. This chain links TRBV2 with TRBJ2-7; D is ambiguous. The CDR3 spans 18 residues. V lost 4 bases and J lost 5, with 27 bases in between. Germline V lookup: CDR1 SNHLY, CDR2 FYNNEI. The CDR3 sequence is CASSGIPLRPRETDEQYF. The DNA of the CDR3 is TGTGCCAGCAGTGGGATCCCGTTACGACCCAGAGAAACCGACGAGCAGTACTTC.

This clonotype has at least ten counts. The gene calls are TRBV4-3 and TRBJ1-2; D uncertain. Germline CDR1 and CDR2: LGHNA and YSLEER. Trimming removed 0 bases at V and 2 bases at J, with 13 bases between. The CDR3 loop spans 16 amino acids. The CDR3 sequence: CASSQDNQPANYGYTF. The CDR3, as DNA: TGCGCCAGCAGCCAAGATAACCAGCCCGCAAACTATGGCTACACCTTC.

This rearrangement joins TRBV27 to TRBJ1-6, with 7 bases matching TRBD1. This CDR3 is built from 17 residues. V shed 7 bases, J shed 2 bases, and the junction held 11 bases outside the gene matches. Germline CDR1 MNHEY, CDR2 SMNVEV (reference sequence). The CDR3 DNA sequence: TGTGCCAGCACCACGGACCGGGACAGAACCTATAATTCACCCCTCCACTTT. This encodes CASTTDRDRTYNSPLHF.

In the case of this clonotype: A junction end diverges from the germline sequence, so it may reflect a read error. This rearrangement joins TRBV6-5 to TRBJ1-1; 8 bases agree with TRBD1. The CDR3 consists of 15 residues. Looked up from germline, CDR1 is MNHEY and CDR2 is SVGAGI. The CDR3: CASSYLMTGVGEALF. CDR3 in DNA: TGTGCCAGCAGTTACCTCATGACAGGGGTTGGTGAAGCTCTCTTT.

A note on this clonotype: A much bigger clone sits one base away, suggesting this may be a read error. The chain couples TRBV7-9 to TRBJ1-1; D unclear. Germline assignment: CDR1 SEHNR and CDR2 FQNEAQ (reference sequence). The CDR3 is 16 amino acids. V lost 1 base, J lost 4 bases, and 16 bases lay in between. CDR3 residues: CASSLGQRIYGTEAFF. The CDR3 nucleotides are TGTGCCAGCAGCTTAGGTCAGAGGATTTATGGCACTGAAGCTTTCTTT.

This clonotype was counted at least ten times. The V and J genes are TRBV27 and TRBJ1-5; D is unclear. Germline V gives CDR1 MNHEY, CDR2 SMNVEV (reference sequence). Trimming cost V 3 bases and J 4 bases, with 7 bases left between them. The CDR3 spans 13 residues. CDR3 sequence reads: CASSFSANQPQHF. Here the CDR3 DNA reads TGTGCCAGCAGTTTCTCAGCGAATCAGCCCCAGCATTTT.

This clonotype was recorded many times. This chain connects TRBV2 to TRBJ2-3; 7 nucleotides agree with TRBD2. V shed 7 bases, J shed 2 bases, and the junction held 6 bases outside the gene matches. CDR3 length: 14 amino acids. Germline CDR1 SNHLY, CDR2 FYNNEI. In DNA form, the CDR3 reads TGTGCCAGCAACAGACTAGCAGACACAGATACGCAGTATTTT. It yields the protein CASNRLADTDTQYF.

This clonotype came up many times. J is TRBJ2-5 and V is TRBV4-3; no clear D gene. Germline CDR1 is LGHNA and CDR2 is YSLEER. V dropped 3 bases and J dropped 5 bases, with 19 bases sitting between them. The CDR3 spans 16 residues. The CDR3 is CASSHGQQYSRETQYF. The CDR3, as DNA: TGCGCCAGCAGCCACGGCCAACAATACTCCCGGGAGACCCAGTACTTC.

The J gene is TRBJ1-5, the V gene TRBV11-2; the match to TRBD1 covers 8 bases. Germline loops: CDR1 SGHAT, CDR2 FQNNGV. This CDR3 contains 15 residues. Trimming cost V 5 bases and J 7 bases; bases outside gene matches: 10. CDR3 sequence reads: CASSTTGEVGQPQHF. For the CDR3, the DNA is TGTGCCAGCAGCACGACAGGGGAGGTGGGACAGCCCCAGCATTTT.

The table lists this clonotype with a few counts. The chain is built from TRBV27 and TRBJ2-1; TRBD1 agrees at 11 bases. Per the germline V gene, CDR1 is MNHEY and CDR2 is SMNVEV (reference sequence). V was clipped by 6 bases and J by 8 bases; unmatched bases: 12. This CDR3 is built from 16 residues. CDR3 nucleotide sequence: TGTGCCAGCAGCATATCAGGACAGGGGGCGTACCATGAGCAGTTCTTC. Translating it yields CASSISGQGAYHEQFF.

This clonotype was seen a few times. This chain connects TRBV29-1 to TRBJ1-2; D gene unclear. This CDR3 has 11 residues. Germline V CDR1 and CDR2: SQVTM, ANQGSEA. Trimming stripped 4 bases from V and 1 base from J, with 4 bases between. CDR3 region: CSVGHNYGYTF. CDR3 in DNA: TGCAGCGTTGGCCATAACTATGGCTACACCTTC. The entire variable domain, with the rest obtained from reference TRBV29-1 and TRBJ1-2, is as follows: SAVISQKPSRDICQRGTSLTIQCQVDSQVTMMFWYRQQPGQSLTLIATANQGSEATYESGFVIDKFPISRPNLTFSTLTVSNMSPEDSSIYLCSVGHNYGYTFGSGTRLTVV.

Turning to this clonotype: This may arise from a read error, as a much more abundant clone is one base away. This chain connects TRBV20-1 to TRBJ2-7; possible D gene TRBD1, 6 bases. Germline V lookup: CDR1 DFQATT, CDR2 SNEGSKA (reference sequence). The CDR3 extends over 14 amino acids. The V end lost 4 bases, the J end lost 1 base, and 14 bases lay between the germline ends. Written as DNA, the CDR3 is TGCAGTGCTACTAGGACAGAGGCGTCCTACGAGCAGTACTTC. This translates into CSATRTEASYEQYF.

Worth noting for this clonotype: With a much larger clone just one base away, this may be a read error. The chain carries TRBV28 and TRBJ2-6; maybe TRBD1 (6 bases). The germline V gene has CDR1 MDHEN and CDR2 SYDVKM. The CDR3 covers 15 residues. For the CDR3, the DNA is TGTGCCAGCACCTACAGGGCTTCTGGGGCCAACGTCCTGGCTTTC. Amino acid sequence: CASTYRASGANVLAF.

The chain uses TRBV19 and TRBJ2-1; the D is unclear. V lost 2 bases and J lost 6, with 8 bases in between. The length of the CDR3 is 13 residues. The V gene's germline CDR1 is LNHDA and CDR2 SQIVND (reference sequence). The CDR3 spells CASSILLINEQFF. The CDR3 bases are TGTGCCAGTAGTATACTCTTGATCAATGAGCAGTTCTTC.

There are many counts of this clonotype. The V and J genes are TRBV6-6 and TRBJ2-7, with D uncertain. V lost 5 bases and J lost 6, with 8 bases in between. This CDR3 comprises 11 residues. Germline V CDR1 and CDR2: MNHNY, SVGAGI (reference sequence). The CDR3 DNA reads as TGTGCCAGCAGTCCCATGGGCGAGCAGTACTTC. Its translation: CASSPMGEQYF.

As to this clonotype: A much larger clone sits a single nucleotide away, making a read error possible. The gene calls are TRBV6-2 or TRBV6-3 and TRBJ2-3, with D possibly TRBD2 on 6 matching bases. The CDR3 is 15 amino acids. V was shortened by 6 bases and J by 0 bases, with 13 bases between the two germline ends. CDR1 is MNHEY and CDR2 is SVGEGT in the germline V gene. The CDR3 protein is CASSTDYLSTDTQYF. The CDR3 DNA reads TGTGCCAGCAGCACGGACTACCTAAGCACAGATACGCAGTATTTT.

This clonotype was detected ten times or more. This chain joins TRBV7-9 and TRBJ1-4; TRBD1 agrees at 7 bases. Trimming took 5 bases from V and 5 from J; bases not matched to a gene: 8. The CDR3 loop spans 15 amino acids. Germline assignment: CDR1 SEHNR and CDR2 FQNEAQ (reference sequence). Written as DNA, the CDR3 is TGTGCCAGCAGCGGAACAGGGGACCCGAATGAAAAACTGTTTTTT. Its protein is CASSGTGDPNEKLFF. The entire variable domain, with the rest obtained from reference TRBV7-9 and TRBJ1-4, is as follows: DTGVSQNPRHKITKRGQNVTFRCDPISEHNRLYWYRQTLGQGPEFLTYFQNEAQLEKSRLLSDRFSAERPKGSFSTLEIQRTEQGDSAMYLCASSGTGDPNEKLFFGSGTQLSVL.

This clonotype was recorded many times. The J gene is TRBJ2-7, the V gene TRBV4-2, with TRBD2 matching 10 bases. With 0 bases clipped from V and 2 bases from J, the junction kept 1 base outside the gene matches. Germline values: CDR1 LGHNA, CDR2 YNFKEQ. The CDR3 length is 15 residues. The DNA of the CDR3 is TGTGCCAGCAGCCAAGAGGGACTAGCGCCCTACGAGCAGTACTTC. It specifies CASSQEGLAPYEQYF.